This T cell receptor beta chain was documented in a study of cytomegalovirus exposure and HLA in healthy donors. Study-level points and caveats: A later analysis found TCR association rates differed by HLA locus, highest for DRB1 and lowest for HLA-C.

PCR primers comprised 60 Vbeta and 13 Jbeta primers. Sequencing used immunoSEQ multiplex PCR; TCRdb keeps in-frame clones, though not all of them. The sample has about 180,000 clones, around 82% seen once. In the case of this clone: Its target is unknown.

The germline V gene encodes CDR1 KGHSH and CDR2 LQKENI. The CDR3 consists of 14 residues. V was cut by 7 bases and J by 6 bases, with 18 bases left in between. The chain joins TRBV18 to TRBJ1-1; D perhaps matches TRBD1 (6 bases). This receptor was identified in a woman aged 30 to 39 in good health and CMV-seropositive. Material for sequencing was PBMCs. CDR3 nucleotide sequence: TGTGCCAGCTTCACCACCGTACAGGGCGCTGAAGCTTTCTTT. Translated, it gives CASFTTVQGAEAFF.